This T cell receptor (beta chain) was recovered during a study of response to subunit inactivated influenza vaccine. This clonotype appeared many times. The CDR3 is made up of 13 amino acids. With 4 bases removed from V and 12 bases from J, the gap between germline ends came to 16 bases. Germline CDR1 MNHNY, CDR2 SVGAGI (reference sequence). TCRdb recomputed calls from the RT-PCR reads with MiXCR, one row per CDR3 protein. Among about 650,000 distinct CDR3 sequences listed, around 14% were seen once. Material: PBMCs from blood, obtained about 11 days after vaccination. The receptor comes from a man aged 50-59 years who received an inactivated influenza vaccine. V and J are TRBV6-6 and TRBJ1-5; no definite D call. The CDR3 protein is CASSSDMDVGQHF. In DNA form, the CDR3 reads TGTGCCAGCAGTTCCGACATGGATGTTGGCCAGCATTTT.